This T cell receptor beta chain was profiled in a study of follicular helper T cells after annual influenza vaccination. Study in general: Across the 2013-2014, 2014-2015 and 2015-2016 vaccination seasons, some subjects were resampled. Study-wide results and limits: Recurrent ICOS+CD38+ cTfh clonotypes included tetramer and AIM influenza-specific ones.

Time point: 2014-2015 season, pre-vaccination. Between about 40 and 100 mL of blood was drawn per time point. The CDR3 covers 17 residues. V shed 4 bases and J 4 bases; nucleotides not matched to a gene: 9. Germline values: CDR1 LNHDA, CDR2 SQIVND (reference sequence). This clone was detected only once. Its target is not known. Using immunoSEQ multiplex PCR, the repertoire was profiled, and TCRdb retains in-frame clones only, with some absent. The table lists about 27,000 clones, 80% to 90% of them singletons. The input for sequencing was CXCR5+ CD38- circulating T follicular helper cells from blood, taken on the day of influenza vaccination. Subset described: circulating Tfh, non-naive CD4+CXCR5+PD-1+ (ICOS+CD38+ or ICOS-CD38-). The genes are TRBV19 and TRBJ2-7, with 14 bases fitting TRBD2. The clonotype comes from an adult who received the influenza vaccine. The CDR3 DNA is TGTGCCAGTAGTACGGGACCCTGGACTAGCGGGAGGTACGAGCAGTACTTC. It translates to CASSTGPWTSGRYEQYF. Supplemented by reference TRBV19 and TRBJ2-7, the full variable domain reads DGGITQSPKYLFRKEGQNVTLSCEQNLNHDAMYWYRQDPGQGLRLIYYSQIVNDFQKGDIAEGYSVSREKKESFPLTVTSAQKNPTAFYLCASSTGPWTSGRYEQYFGPGTRLTVT.